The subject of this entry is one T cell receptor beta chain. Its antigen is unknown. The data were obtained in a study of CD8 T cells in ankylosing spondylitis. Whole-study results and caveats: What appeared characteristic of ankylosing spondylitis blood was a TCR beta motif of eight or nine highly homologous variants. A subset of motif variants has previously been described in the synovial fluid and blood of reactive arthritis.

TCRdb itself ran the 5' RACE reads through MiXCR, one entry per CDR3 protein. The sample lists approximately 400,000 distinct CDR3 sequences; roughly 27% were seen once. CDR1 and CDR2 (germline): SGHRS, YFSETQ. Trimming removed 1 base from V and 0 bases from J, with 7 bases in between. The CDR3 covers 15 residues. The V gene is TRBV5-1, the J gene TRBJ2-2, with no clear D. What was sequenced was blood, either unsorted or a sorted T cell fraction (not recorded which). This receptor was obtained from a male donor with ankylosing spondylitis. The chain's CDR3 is CASSLRKTNTGELFF. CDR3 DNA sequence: TGCGCCAGCAGCTTGCGTAAGACGAACACCGGGGAGCTGTTTTTT.